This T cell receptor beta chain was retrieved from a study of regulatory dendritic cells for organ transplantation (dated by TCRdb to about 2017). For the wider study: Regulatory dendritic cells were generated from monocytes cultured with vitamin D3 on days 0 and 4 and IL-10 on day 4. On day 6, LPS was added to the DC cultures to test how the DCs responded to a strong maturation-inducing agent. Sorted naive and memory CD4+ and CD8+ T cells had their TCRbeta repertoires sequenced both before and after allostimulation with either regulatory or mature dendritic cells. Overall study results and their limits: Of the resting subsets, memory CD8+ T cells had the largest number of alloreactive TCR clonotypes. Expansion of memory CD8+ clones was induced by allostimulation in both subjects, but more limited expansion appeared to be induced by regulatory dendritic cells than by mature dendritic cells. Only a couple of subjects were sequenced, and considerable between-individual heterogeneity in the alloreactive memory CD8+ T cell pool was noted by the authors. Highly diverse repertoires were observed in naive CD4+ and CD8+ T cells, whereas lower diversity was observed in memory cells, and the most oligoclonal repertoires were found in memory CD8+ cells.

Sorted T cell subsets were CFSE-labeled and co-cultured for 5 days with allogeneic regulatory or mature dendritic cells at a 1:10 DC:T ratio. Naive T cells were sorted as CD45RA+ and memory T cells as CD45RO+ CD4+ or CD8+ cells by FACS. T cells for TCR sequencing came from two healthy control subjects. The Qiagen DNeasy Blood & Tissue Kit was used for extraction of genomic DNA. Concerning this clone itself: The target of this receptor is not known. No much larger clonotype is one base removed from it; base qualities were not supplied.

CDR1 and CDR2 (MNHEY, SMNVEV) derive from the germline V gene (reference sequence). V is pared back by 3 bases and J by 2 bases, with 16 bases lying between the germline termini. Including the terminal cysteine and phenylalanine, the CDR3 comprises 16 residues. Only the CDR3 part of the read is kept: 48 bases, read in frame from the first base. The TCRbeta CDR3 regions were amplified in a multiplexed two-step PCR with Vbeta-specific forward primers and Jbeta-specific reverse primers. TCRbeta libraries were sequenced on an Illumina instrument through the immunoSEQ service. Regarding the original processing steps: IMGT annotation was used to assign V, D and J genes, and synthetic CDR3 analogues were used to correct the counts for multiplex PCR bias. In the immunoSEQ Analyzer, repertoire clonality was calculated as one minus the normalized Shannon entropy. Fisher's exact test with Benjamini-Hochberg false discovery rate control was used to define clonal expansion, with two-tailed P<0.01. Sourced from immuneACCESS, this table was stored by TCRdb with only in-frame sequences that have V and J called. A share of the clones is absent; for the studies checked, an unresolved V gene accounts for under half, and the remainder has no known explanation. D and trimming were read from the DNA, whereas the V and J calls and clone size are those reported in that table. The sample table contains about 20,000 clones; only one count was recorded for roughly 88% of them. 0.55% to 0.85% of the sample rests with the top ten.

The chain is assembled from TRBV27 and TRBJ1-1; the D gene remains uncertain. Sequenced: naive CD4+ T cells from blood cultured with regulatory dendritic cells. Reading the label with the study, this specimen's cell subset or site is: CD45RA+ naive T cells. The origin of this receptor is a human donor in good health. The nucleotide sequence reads TGTGCCAGCAGTTTGTCCATTGTAGGCAGTAACACTGAAGCTTTCTTT. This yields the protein CASSLSIVGSNTEAFF.